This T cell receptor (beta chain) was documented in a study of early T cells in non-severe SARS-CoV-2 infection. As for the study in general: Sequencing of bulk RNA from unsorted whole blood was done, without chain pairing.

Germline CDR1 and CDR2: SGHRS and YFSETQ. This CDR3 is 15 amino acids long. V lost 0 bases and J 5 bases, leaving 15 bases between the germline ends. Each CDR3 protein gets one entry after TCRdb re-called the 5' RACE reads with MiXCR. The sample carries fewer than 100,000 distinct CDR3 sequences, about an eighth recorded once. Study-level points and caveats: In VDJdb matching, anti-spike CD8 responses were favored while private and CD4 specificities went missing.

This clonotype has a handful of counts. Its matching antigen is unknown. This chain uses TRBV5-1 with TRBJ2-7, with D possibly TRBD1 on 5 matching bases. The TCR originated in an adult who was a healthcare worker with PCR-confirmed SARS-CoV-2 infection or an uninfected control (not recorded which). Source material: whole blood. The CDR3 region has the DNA TGCGCCAGCAGCTTGGTCCCCACAGGACCCAACGAGCAGTACTTC. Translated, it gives CASSLVPTGPNEQYF.